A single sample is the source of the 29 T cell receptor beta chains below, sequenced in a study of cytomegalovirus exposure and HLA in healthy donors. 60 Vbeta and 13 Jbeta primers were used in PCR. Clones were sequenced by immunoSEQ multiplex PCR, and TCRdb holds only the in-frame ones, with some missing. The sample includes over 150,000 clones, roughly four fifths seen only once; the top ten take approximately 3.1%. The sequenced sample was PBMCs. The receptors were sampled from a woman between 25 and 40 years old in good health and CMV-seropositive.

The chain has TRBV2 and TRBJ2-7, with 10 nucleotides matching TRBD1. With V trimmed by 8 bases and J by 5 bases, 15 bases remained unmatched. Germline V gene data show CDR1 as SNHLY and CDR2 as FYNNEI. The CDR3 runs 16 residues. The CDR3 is CASSTPRDRGPDEQYF. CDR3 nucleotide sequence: TGTGCCAGCTCAACTCCCCGGGACAGGGGCCCCGACGAGCAGTACTTC.

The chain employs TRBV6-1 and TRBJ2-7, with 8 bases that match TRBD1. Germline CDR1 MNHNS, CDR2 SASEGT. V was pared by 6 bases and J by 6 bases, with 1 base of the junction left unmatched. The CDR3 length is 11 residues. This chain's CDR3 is CASSDRGEQYF. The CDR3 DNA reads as TGTGCCAGCAGCGACAGGGGCGAGCAGTACTTC.

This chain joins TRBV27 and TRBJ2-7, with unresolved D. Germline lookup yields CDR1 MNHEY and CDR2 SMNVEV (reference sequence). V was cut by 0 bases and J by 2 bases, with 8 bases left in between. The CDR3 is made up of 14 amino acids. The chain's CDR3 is CASSLSFTAYEQYF. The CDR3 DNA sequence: TGTGCCAGCAGTTTATCGTTCACGGCCTACGAGCAGTACTTC.

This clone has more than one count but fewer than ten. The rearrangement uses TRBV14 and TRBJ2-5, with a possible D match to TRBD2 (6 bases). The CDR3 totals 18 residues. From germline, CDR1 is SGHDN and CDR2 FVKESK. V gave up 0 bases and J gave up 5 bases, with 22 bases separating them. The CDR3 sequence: CASSQDTAYRRVGETQYF. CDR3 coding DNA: TGTGCCAGCAGCCAAGATACCGCCTACAGGAGGGTAGGGGAGACCCAGTACTTC.

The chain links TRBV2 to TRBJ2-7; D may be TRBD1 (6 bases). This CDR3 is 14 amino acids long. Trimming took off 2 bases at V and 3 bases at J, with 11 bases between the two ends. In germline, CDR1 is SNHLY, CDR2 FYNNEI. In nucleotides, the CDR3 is TGTGCCAGCAGTGAACCAGGGGTGAGCTACGAGCAGTACTTC. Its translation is CASSEPGVSYEQYF.

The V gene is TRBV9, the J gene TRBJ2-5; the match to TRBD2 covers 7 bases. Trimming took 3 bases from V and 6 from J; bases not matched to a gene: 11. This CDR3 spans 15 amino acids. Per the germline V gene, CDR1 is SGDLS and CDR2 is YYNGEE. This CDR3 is CASSDGGGPSKTQYF. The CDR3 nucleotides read TGTGCCAGCAGCGACGGGGGAGGGCCGTCGAAGACCCAGTACTTC.

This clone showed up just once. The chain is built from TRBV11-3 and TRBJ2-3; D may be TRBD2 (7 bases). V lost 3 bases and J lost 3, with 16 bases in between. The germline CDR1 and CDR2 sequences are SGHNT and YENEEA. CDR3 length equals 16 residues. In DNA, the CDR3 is TGTGCCAGCAGCTTTATTGGGGGGGCTTCAACAGATACGCAGTATTTT. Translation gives CASSFIGGASTDTQYF.

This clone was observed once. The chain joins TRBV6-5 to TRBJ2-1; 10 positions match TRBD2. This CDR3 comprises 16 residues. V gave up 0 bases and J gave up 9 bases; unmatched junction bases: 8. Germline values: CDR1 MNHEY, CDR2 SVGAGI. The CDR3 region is CASSYSPAVAGGEQFF. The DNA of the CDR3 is TGTGCCAGCAGTTACTCACCGGCAGTAGCGGGAGGTGAGCAGTTCTTC.

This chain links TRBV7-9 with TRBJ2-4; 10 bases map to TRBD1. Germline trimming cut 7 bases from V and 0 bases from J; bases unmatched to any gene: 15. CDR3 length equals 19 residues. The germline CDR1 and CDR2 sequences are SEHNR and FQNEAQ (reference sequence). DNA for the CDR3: TGTGCCAGCACCCAAGGTGGACAGGGGGGGAGCCTAGCCAAAAACATTCAGTACTTC. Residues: CASTQGGQGGSLAKNIQYF.

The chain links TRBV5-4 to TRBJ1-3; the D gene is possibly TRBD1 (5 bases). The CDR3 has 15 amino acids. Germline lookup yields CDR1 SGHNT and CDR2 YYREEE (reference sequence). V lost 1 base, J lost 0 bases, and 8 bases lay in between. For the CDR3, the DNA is TGTGCCAGCAGCTTGACAGGCCGCTCTGGAAACACCATATATTTT. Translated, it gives CASSLTGRSGNTIYF.

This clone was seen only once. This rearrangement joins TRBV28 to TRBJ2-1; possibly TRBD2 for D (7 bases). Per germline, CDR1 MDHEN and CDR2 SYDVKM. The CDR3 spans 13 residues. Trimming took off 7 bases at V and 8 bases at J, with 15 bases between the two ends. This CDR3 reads CASNDGGQDEQFF. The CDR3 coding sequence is TGTGCCAGCAATGACGGGGGGCAGGATGAGCAGTTCTTC.

The DNA of the CDR3 is TGTGCCAGCAGCTCGACAGGGGGCAGGAGCACCGGGGAGCTGTTTTTT. Protein product: CASSSTGGRSTGELFF. The V call is TRBV7-9, the J call TRBJ2-2; TRBD1 matches 10 bases. J lost 4 bases, V lost 4 bases, and 6 bases had no gene match. This CDR3 has 16 residues. The germline gives CDR1 SEHNR, CDR2 FQNEAQ (reference sequence).

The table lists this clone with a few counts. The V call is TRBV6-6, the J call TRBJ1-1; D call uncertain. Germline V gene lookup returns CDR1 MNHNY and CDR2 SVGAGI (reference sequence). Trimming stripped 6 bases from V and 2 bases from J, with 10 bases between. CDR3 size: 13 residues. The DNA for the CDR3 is TGTGCCAGCAGATCCGGGATAAACACTGAAGCTTTCTTT. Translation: CASRSGINTEAFF.

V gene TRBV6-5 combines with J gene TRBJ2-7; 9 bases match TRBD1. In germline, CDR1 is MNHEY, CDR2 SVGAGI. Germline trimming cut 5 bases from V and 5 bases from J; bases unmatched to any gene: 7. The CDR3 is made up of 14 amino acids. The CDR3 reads CASSPGTGSHEQYF. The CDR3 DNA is TGTGCCAGCAGTCCCGGGACAGGGAGCCACGAGCAGTACTTC.

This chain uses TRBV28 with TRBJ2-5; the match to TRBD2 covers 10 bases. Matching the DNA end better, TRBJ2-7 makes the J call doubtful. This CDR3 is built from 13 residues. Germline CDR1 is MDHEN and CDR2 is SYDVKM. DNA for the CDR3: TGTGCCAGTAAACTAGCGGGGCCCTACGAGCAGTACTTC. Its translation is CASKLAGPYEQYF.

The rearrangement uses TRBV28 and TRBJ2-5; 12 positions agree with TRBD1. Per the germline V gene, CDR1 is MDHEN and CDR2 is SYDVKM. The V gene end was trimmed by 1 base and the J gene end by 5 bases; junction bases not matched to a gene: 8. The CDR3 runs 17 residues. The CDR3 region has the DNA TGTGCCAGCAGTTTATCACCGGGACAGGGGGCAGGGGAGACCCAGTACTTC. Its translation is CASSLSPGQGAGETQYF.

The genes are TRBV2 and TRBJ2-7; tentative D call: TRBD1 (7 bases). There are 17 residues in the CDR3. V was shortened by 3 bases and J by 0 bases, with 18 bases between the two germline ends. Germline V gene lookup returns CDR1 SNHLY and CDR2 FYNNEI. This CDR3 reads CASSEGGQRSSSYEQYF. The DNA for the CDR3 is TGTGCCAGCAGTGAGGGGGGACAGCGTAGTAGCTCCTACGAGCAGTACTTC.

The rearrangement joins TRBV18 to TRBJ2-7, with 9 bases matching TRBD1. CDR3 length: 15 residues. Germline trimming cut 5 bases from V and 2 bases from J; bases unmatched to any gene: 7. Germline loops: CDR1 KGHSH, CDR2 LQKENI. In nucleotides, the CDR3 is TGTGCCAGCTCAGTTCCGGGACAGGGCACCTACGAGCAGTACTTC. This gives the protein CASSVPGQGTYEQYF.

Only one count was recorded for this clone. The CDR3 sequence: CASSSTTSGVGYEQYF. In DNA form, the CDR3 reads TGTGCCAGCAGTTCTACGACTAGCGGAGTAGGCTACGAGCAGTACTTC. The chain joins TRBV5-4 to TRBJ2-7; 9 positions agree with TRBD2. Per germline, CDR1 SGHNT and CDR2 YYREEE (reference sequence). J was trimmed by 3 bases and V by 5 bases; bases with no gene match: 12. The CDR3 sequence is 16 residues long.

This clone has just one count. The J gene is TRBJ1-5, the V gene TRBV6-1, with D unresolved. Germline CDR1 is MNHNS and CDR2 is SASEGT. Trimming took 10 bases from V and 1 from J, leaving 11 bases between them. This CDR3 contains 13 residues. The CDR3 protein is CATKSTSNQPQHF. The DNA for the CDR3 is TGTGCCACTAAGTCCACGAGCAATCAGCCCCAGCATTTT.

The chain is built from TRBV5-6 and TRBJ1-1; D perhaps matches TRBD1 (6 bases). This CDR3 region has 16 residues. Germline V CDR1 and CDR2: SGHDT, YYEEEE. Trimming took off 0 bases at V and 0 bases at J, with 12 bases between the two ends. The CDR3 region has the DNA TGTGCCAGCAGCTTGGAGACAGGTAGCATGAACACTGAAGCTTTCTTT. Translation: CASSLETGSMNTEAFF.

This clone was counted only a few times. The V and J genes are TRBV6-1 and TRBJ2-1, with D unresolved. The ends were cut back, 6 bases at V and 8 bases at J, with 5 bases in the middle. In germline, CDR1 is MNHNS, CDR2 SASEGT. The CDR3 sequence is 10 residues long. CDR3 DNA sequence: TGTGCCAGCAGGGCCTATGAGCAGTTCTTC. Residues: CASRAYEQFF.

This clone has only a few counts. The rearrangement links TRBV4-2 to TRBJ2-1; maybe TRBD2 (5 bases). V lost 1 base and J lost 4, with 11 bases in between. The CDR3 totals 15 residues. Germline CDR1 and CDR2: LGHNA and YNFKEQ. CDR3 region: CASSQALEAYNEQFF. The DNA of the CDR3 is TGTGCCAGCAGCCAAGCACTAGAAGCATACAATGAGCAGTTCTTC.

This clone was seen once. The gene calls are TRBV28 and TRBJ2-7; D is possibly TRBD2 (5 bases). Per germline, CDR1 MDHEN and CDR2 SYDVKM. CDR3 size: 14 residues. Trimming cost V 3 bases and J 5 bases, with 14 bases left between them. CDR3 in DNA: TGTGCCAGCAGTTTCGGCCGGGGTATCAACGAGCAGTACTTC. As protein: CASSFGRGINEQYF.

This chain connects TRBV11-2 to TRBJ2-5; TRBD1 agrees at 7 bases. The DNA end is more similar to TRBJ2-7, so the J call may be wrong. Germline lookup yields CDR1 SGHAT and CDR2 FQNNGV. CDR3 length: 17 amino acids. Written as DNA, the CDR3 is TGTGCCAGCAGCTTACGGTCCGGGTGGGACAGACCCTACGAGCAGTACTTC. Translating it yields CASSLRSGWDRPYEQYF.

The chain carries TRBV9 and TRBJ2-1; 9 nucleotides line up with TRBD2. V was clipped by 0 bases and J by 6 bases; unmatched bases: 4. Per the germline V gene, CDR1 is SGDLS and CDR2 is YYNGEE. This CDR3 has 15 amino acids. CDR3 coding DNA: TGTGCCAGCAGCGTAGGGCTAGCGGGGACCAATGAGCAGTTCTTC. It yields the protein CASSVGLAGTNEQFF.

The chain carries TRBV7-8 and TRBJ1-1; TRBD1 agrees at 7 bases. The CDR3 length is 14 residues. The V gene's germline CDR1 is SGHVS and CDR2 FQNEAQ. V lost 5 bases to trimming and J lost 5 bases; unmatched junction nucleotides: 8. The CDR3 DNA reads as TGTGCCAGCAGCCGACAGGGAAGAGGGACTGAAGCTTTCTTT. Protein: CASSRQGRGTEAFF.

The CDR3 DNA reads as TGTGCCAGCAGTCCCCCGGGGGTCGGAGAGACCCAGTACTTC. The encoded protein is CASSPPGVGETQYF. V and J are TRBV6-6 and TRBJ2-5; TRBD2 might be the D (6 bases). Trimming pared 5 bases from V and 4 bases from J, leaving 14 bases between. This CDR3 region has 14 residues. Per germline, CDR1 MNHNY and CDR2 SVGAGI (reference sequence).

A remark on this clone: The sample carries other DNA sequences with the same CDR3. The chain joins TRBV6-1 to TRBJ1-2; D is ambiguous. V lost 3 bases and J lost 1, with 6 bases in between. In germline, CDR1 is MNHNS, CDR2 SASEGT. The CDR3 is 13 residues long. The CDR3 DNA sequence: TGTGCCAGCAGTGACGAGATTAACTATGGCTACACCTTC. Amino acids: CASSDEINYGYTF.